The source of this TCR beta chain is a study of human T cells and chemical hapten exposure. This CDR3 is built from 11 residues. The V gene lost 0 bases and the J gene lost 5 bases, with 2 bases spanning the gap. This clonotype was seen repeatedly, ten times or more. Stated time point: pre-sensitization, week 0. Treatment of the sample: therapeutic diphenylcyclopropenone sensitization with weekly scalp DPC. Every donor had alopecia and was 18 to 70 years old; all were suitable for DPC. One entry per CDR3 protein, called by TCRdb with MiXCR from the RACE reads. The table records more than 75,000 distinct CDR3 sequences, about 8.9% of them present only once.

The chain links TRBV12-3 or TRBV12-4 to TRBJ2-7; D unresolved. The starting material was whole blood, obtained in connection with sensitization to the hapten diphenylcyclopropenone (DPC). The TCR originated in a woman in her forties with alopecia areata. Some clones in this sample may be carry-over from other donors' samples. The CDR3 nucleotides read TGTGCCAGCAGTTTAGCTAACGAGCAGTACTTC. This translates into CASSLANEQYF.